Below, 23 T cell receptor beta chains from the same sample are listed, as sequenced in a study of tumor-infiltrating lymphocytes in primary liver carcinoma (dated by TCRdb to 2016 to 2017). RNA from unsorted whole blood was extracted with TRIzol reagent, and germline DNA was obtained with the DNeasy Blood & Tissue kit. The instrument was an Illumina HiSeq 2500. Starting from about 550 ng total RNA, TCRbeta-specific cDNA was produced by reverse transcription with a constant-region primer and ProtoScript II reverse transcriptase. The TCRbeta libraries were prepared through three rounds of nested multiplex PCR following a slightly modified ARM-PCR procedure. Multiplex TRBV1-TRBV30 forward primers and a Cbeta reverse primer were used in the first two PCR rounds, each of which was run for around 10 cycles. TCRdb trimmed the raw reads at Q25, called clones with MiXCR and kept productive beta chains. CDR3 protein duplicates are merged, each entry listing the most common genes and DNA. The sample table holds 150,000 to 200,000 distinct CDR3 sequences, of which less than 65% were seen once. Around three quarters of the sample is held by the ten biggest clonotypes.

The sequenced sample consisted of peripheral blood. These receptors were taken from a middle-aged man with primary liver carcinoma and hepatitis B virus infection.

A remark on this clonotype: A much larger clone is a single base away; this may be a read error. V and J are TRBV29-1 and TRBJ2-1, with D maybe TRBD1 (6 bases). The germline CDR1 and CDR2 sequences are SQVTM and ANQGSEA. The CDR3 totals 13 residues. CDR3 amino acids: CRVEDSRGNEQFF. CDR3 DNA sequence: TGCAGAGTTGAAGACTCCAGGGGAAATGAGCAGTTCTTC.

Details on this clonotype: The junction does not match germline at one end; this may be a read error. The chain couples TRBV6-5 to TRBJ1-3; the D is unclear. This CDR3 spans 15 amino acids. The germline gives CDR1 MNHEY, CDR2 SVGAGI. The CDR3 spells CAGSPTAGEGNTIYF. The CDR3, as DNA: TGTGCCGGCAGTCCGACCGCCGGAGAGGGAAACACCATATATTTT.

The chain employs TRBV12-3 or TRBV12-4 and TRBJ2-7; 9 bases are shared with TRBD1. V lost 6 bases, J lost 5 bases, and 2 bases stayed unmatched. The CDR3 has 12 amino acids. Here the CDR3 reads CASRRTGDEQYF. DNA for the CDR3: TGTGCCAGCAGGCGGACAGGGGACGAGCAGTACTTC.

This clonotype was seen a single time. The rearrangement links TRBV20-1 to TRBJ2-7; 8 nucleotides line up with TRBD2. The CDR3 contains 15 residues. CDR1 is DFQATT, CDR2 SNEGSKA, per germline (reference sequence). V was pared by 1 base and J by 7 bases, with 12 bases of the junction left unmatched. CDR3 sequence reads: CSARVLGAGAEEQYF. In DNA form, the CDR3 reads TGCAGTGCTAGAGTTCTTGGAGCGGGAGCGGAGGAGCAGTACTTC.

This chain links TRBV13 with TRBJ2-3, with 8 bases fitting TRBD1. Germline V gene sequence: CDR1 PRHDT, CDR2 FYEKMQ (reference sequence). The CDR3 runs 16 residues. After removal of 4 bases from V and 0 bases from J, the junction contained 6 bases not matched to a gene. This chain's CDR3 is CASSSQDRASTDTQYF. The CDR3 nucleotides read TGTGCCAGCAGCTCGCAGGACAGGGCTAGCACAGATACGCAGTATTTT.

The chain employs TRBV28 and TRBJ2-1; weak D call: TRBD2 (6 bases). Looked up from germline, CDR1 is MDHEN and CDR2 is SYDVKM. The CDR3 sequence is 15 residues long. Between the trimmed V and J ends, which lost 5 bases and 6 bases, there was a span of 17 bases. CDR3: CASSPLGGPGNEQFF. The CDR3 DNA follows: TGTGCCAGCAGTCCTCTCGGAGGGCCTGGCAATGAGCAGTTCTTC.

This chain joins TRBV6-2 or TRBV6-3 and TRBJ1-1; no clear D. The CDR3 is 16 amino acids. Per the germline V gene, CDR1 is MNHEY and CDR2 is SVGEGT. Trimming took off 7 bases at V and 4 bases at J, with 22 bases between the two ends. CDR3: CASTIIWTRVVTEAFF. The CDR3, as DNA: TGTGCCAGCACTATAATCTGGACGAGGGTAGTCACTGAAGCTTTCTTT.

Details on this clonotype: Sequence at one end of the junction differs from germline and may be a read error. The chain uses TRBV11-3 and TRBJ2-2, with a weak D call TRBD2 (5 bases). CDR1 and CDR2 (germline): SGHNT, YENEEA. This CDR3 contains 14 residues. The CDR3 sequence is CASSYGLSAGEPFF. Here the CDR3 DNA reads TGTGCCAGCAGCTACGGGCTCTCCGCCGGGGAGCCGTTTTTT.

The CDR3 DNA is TGTGCCAGCAGTACCAACACAGATACGCAGTATTTT. Protein sequence: CASSTNTDTQYF. The V and J genes are TRBV6-5 and TRBJ2-3, with no clear D. Germline V gene lookup returns CDR1 MNHEY and CDR2 SVGAGI. The CDR3 runs to 12 residues. V was trimmed by 5 bases and J by 2 bases, leaving 5 bases between them.

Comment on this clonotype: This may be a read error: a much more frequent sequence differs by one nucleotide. CDR3 coding DNA: TGTGCCAGCAGCCAAGAAACCGCAACAGGGGTATGCGGCTACACCTTC. This codes for CASSQETATGVCGYTF. V gene TRBV4-2 combines with J gene TRBJ1-2, with TRBD1 identical over 7 bases. The CDR3 spans 16 residues. The germline V gene encodes CDR1 LGHNA and CDR2 YNFKEQ. J was trimmed by 8 bases and V by 0 bases; bases with no gene match: 12.

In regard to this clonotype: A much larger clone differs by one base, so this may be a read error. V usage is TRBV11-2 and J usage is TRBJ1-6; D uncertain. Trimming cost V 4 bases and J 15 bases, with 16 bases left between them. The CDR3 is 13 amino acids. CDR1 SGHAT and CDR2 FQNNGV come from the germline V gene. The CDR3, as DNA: TGTGCCAGCAGCTCAGCTACAGTGCCCCACCTCCACTTT. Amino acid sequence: CASSSATVPHLHF. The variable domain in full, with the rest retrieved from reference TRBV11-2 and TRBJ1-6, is EAGVAQSPRYKIIEKRQSVAFWCNPISGHATLYWYQQILGQGPKLLIQFQNNGVVDDSQLPKDRFSAERLKGVDSTLKIQPAKLEDSAVYLCASSSATVPHLHFGNGTRLTVT.

The chain's CDR3 is CASSPRVRDPSYEQYF. The CDR3 region has the DNA TGTGCCAGCAGCCCCCGGGTGCGGGACCCCTCCTACGAGCAGTACTTC. The rearrangement links TRBV4-2 to TRBJ2-7, with TRBD2 as a possible D gene (6 bases). This CDR3 has 16 amino acids. Germline CDR1 is LGHNA and CDR2 is YNFKEQ. V gave up 4 bases and J gave up 0 bases, with 16 bases separating them.

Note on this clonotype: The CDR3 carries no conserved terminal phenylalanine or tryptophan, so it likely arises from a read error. The CDR3: CASSLFGGRTYNEQFL. The CDR3 region has the DNA TGTGCCAGCAGCTTATTTGGCGGGAGAACCTACAATGAGCAGTTCCTC. The J gene is TRBJ2-1, the V gene TRBV11-2; 7 nucleotides match TRBD2. Germline V gene lookup returns CDR1 SGHAT and CDR2 FQNNGV. J was trimmed by 2 bases and V by 2 bases; bases with no gene match: 6. This CDR3 comprises 16 residues.

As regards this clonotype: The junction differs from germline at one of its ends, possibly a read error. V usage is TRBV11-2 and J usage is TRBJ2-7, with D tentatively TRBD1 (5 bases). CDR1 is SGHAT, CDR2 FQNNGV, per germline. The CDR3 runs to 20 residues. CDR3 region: CASRFLPSVQGSLHINEQNF. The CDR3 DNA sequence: TGTGCCAGCAGGTTTTTGCCCAGTGTCCAGGGAAGTCTTCATATTAACGAGCAGAACTTC.

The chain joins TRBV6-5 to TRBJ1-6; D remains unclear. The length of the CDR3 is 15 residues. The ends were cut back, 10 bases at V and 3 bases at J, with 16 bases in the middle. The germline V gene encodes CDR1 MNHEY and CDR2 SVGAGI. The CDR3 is CATRLRDGYNSPLHF. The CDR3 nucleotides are TGTGCCACCCGACTCCGGGATGGCTATAATTCACCCCTCCACTTT.

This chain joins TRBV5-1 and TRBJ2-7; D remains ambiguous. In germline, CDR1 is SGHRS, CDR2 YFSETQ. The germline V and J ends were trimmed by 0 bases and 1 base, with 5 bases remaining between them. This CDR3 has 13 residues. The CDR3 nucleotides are TGCGCCAGCAGCTTGGCCAGGTCCTACGAGCAGTACTTC. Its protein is CASSLARSYEQYF.

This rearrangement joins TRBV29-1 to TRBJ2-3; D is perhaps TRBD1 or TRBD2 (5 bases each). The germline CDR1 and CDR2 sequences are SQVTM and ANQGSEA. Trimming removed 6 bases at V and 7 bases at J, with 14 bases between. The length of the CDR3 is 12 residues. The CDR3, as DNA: TGCAGCGTCGACTCGGGACCTAATACGCAGTATTTT. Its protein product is CSVDSGPNTQYF.

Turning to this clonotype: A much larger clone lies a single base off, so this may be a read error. The CDR3 spells CASSHARGQETQYF. CDR3 nucleotides: TGTGCCAGCAGTCACGCCAGGGGGCAAGAGACCCAGTACTTC. This rearrangement joins TRBV6-6 to TRBJ2-5; 7 nucleotides align to TRBD1. The CDR3 runs to 14 residues. V lost 5 bases, J lost 2 bases, and 5 bases stayed unmatched. Germline V gives CDR1 MNHNY, CDR2 SVGAGI (reference sequence).

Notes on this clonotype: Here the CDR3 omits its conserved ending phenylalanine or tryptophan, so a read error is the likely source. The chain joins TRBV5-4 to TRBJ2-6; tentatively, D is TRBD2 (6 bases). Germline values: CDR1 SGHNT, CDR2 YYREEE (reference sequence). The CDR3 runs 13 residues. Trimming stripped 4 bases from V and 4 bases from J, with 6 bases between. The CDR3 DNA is TGTGCCAGCAGCGGGGGGGGGGCCAACGTCCTGACTCTC. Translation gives CASSGGGANVLTL.

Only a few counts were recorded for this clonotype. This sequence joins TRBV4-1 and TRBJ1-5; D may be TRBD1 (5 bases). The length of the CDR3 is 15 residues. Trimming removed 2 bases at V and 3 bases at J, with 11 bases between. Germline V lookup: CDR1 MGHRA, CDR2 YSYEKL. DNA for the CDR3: TGCGCCAGCAGCCAATATGAGGGGAACAATCAGCCCCAGCATTTT. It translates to CASSQYEGNNQPQHF.

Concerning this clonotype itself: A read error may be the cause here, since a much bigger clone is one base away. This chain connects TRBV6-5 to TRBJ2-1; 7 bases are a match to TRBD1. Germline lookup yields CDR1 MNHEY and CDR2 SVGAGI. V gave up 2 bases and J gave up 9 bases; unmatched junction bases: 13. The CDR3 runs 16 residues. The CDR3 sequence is CASSYPGTVGKREQFF. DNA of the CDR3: TGTGCCAGCAGTTACCCGGGGACAGTGGGTAAACGTGAGCAGTTCTTC.

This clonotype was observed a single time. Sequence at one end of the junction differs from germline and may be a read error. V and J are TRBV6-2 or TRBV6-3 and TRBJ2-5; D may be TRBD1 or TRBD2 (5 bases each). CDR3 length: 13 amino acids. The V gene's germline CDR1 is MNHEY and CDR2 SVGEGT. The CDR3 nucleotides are TGTGCCAGCAGTTACGACGCCCAAGGGACCCAGTACTTT. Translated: CASSYDAQGTQYF.

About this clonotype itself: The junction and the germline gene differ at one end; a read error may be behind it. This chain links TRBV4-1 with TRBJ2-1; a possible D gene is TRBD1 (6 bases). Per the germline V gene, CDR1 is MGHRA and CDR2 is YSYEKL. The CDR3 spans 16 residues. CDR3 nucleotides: TGCGCCAACAGCCACCAACGGGACAAACTTGGGAATGAGCAGTTCTTC. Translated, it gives CANSHQRDKLGNEQFF.